Following are 10 T cell receptor beta chains from one sample sequenced in a study of T-cell memory formation after mild COVID-19. From the 5' RACE reads, TCRdb called clonotypes with MiXCR, one entry per CDR3 protein. This table holds roughly 500,000 distinct CDR3 sequences, roughly 20% found once. Sequencing used PBMCs or a T cell subset sorted from them (not recorded which). All receptors come from an adult woman who had mild COVID-19 (a few samples of this study predate the infection). Cell type and time point are not known.

This clonotype was observed a handful of times. The V call is TRBV4-2, the J call TRBJ1-5; D gene ambiguous. V lost 4 bases and J 5 bases, leaving 9 bases between the germline ends. Looked up from germline, CDR1 is LGHNA and CDR2 is YNFKEQ. The CDR3 is 13 residues long. The CDR3 coding sequence is TGTGCCAGCAGCCCCCGGTCGCATCAGCCCCAGCATTTT. Encoded protein: CASSPRSHQPQHF.

Only a few counts were recorded for this clonotype. The V and J genes are TRBV7-8 and TRBJ2-5; TRBD2 agrees at 7 bases. CDR1 SGHVS and CDR2 FQNEAQ come from the germline V gene. The CDR3 contains 16 residues. V lost 4 bases and J lost 5; bases outside the gene matches: 13. The CDR3 DNA reads as TGTGCCAGCAGCTGGTATGGGGGGAGGGCCGCGGAGACCCAGTACTTC. This encodes CASSWYGGRAAETQYF.

This clonotype was counted many times. The chain is built from TRBV12-3 or TRBV12-4 and TRBJ1-4, with a tentative D call TRBD1 (5 bases). The CDR3 has 14 residues. Trimming took 5 bases from V and 7 from J, leaving 14 bases between them. For the CDR3, the DNA is TGTGCCAGCAGTCGGGACCTTCGTGGTGAAAAACTGTTTTTT. Translated: CASSRDLRGEKLFF.

This clonotype was picked up a small number of times. This rearrangement joins TRBV27 to TRBJ2-3; 11 bases match TRBD2. Germline CDR1 and CDR2: MNHEY and SMNVEV (reference sequence). The CDR3 is 15 amino acids. Trimming took 3 bases from V and 4 from J; bases not matched to a gene: 3. The CDR3 DNA sequence: TGTGCCAGCAGTTTTAGCGGGAGGGAAGCAGATACGCAGTATTTT. It codes for CASSFSGREADTQYF.

V gene TRBV24-1 combines with J gene TRBJ1-2; 7 positions match TRBD1. V was clipped by 4 bases and J by 8 bases; unmatched bases: 9. The germline V gene encodes CDR1 KGHDR and CDR2 SFDVKD. The CDR3 contains 14 residues. Written as DNA, the CDR3 is TGTGCCACCAGTGACCCTGACAGGGACGGCGGCTACACCTTC. As protein: CATSDPDRDGGYTF.

The rearrangement uses TRBV18 and TRBJ1-2; perhaps TRBD1 as D (6 bases). This CDR3 spans 16 amino acids. Germline V gives CDR1 KGHSH, CDR2 LQKENI. V lost 3 bases, J lost 3 bases, and 17 bases lay in between. Here the CDR3 DNA reads TGTGCCAGCTCACCTAGGGCCAAGGGGGAGGACTATGGCTACACCTTC. It yields the protein CASSPRAKGEDYGYTF.

The chain combines TRBV24-1 with TRBJ2-3; D is perhaps TRBD2 (5 bases). Trimming shortened V by 6 bases and J by 3 bases, and 15 bases separated the two germline ends. The CDR3 runs to 15 residues. Per the germline V gene, CDR1 is KGHDR and CDR2 is SFDVKD. CDR3 region: CATSTSEGGTDTQYF. CDR3 coding DNA: TGTGCCACCAGTACCTCCGAGGGCGGGACAGATACGCAGTATTTT.

The chain has TRBV29-1 and TRBJ2-7, with 8 bases identical to TRBD1. J was trimmed by 3 bases and V by 4 bases; bases with no gene match: 5. The CDR3 consists of 13 residues. Looked up from germline, CDR1 is SQVTM and CDR2 is ANQGSEA. For the CDR3, the DNA is TGCAGCGTTGGCCTCGGGACAGGCTACGAGCAGTACTTC. This codes for CSVGLGTGYEQYF.

The chain couples TRBV20-1 to TRBJ2-1; D unresolved. Germline assignment: CDR1 DFQATT and CDR2 SNEGSKA (reference sequence). This CDR3 comprises 11 residues. V lost 3 bases, J lost 7 bases, and 7 bases lay in between. The CDR3 loop reads CSASEENEQFF. The CDR3 coding sequence is TGCAGTGCTAGTGAGGAGAATGAGCAGTTCTTC.

This clonotype was counted at least ten times. The V call is TRBV29-1, the J call TRBJ2-7, with TRBD1 as a possible D gene (6 bases). CDR3 length: 13 residues. V was cut by 1 base and J by 1 base, with 8 bases left in between. The germline gives CDR1 SQVTM, CDR2 ANQGSEA. In DNA form, the CDR3 reads TGCAGCGTTGAAGGGACAGTATCCTACGAGCAGTACTTC. Its protein is CSVEGTVSYEQYF.